This T cell receptor beta chain was captured by sequencing in a study of sequential checkpoint blockade in melanoma. Study context: Some 22 patients had tumor biopsies before treatment and at week 13.

The germline V gene encodes CDR1 MNHNS and CDR2 SASEGT. Trimming stripped 2 bases from V and 10 bases from J, with 21 bases between. The CDR3 covers 17 residues. The protocol was immunoSEQ multiplex PCR, while the TCRdb copy is restricted to in-frame clones and leaves out a portion. The sample carries more than 10,000 clones, about 26% recorded once. Stated treatment: randomized to nivolumab then ipilimumab (arm A) or the reverse (arm B). The receptor was derived from a human donor with melanoma. This chain links TRBV6-1 with TRBJ1-6; D is unclear. Sequencing was performed on tumor tissue (inferred from file names), taken from a patient given nivolumab and ipilimumab in sequence. The DNA of the CDR3 is TGTGCCAGCAGTGAATTGGGAGGTTTTGCCGGATGGTCACCCCTCCACTTT. It codes for CASSELGGFAGWSPLHF.